This T cell receptor (beta chain) was obtained from a study of blood T cell repertoires in COVID-19 (dated by TCRdb to the early 2020s). About the full investigation: Samples from collaborators originated in the United States, Italy and Spain and spanned both the acute and convalescent phases of COVID-19. Sample metadata almost always included a de-identified subject ID, COVID-19 status, age in years and sex. HLA class I and class II types, where available, came from metadata supplied by the sample provider rather than from assay-based typing. The samples were drawn from the first 160 participants of the ongoing ImmuneRACE study and from 950 to 1,500 subjects provided by 6 global collaborators. The prospective study material was composed of cDNA or gDNA derived from T cells, B-cell-depleted T cells, or PBMCs. The repertoires were released in a freely available public database intended as a resource for research on the immune response to SARS-CoV-2. The dataset comprised deeply sampled blood TCRbeta repertoires from subjects exposed to, actively infected with, or recovered from COVID-19. The research as a whole found: The amount of clinical and demographic metadata varied by source and participant and was provided uncurated.

The collaborating institutions used their own protocols to collect whole blood in K2EDTA tubes. Collaborator samples were shipped for TCRbeta analysis as frozen whole blood, isolated PBMCs, or DNA extracted from either sample type. Measured from the cysteine to the phenylalanine, the CDR3 is 15 residues long. Of all the DNA, just the CDR3 is kept, 45 bases in frame from base 1. CDR1 SGHNT and CDR2 YYREEE are derived from the germline V gene (reference sequence). V is cut back by 5 bases and J by 3 bases, with 4 bases in the junction unmatched. On this clone: Its recognized antigen is unknown. No quality values exist for individual bases; no much larger clone is one base distant.

TCRbeta CDR3 regions were amplified from genomic DNA by means of the immunoSEQ Assay, a bias-controlled multiplex PCR. The original pipeline was this. The number of nucleated cells in each sample was estimated by amplification of reference gene primers within the assay. To quantify the absolute abundance of each unique TCRbeta CDR3 rearrangement, sequence reads were collapsed and filtered. Productive Simpson clonality was computed per sample as the square root of Simpson's diversity index over productive rearrangements. Here the immuneACCESS table is served through TCRdb, limited to in-frame sequences with V and J called. Missing clones are a known gap in these copies; in checked studies unresolved V genes cover under half, and the rest lacks a known reason. That table furnishes V, J and clone size, whereas the DNA furnished D and trimming. The table for this sample lists about 12,000 clones; around 85% of them were counted only once. The ten largest make up around 5.6% of the sample.

The sequence is built from TRBV5-4 and TRBJ2-1, with 11 bases aligning to TRBD2. The source of this sequence is a human donor in a cohort sampled during active COVID-19. Specimen: peripheral blood. In nucleotide form, the sequence is TGTGCCAGCAGGCTAGCGGGAGGAATCTACAATGAGCAGTTCTTC. It translates as CASRLAGGIYNEQFF. The full variable domain, with segments outside the CDR3 supplied by the reference TRBV5-4 and TRBJ2-1 proteins, appears as ETGVTQSPTHLIKTRGQQVTLRCSSQSGHNTVSWYQQALGQGPQFIFQYYREEENGRGNFPPRFSGLQFPNYSSELNVNALELDDSALYLCASRLAGGIYNEQFFGPGTRLTVL.